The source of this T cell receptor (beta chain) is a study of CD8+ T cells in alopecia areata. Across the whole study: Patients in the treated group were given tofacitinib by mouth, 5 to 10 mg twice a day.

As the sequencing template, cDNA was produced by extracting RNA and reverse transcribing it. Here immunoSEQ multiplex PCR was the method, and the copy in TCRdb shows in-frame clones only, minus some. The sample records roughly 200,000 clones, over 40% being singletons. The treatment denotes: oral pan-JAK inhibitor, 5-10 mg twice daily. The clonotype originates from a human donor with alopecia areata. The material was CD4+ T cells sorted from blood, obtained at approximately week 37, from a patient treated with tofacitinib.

CDR3 DNA: TGTGCCACCAGCAGAGATCTTATGGGGGGCTACACCTTC. This sequence encodes CATSRDLMGGYTF. The rearrangement joins TRBV15 to TRBJ1-2, with no clear D. CDR1 and CDR2 from the germline V gene are LNHNV and YYDKDF (reference sequence). This CDR3 has 13 residues. With 0 bases removed from V and 8 bases from J, the gap between germline ends came to 10 bases.